The 2 T cell receptor beta chains reported below all come from one sample, sequenced in a study of response to subunit inactivated influenza vaccine. TCRdb reprocessed the RT-PCR reads via MiXCR and lists one record per CDR3 protein. This sample has approximately 730,000 distinct CDR3 sequences, with around 13% found just once. This specimen consisted of PBMCs from blood, obtained approximately 15 days before vaccination. The receptors come from a man aged 50-60 years who received an inactivated influenza vaccine.

The rearrangement links TRBV7-8 to TRBJ1-4; D call uncertain. V was pared by 3 bases and J by 5 bases, with 7 bases between. Germline CDR1 and CDR2: SGHVS and FQNEAQ. This CDR3 spans 13 amino acids. The CDR3 nucleotides read TGTGCCAGCAGCTTCTCCATAAATGAAAAACTGTTTTTT. It codes for CASSFSINEKLFF.

This clonotype was seen a handful of times. The chain has TRBV20-1 and TRBJ2-1; TRBD2 matches 15 bases. Germline V gene lookup returns CDR1 DFQATT and CDR2 SNEGSKA (reference sequence). Trimming took 6 bases from V and 7 from J; bases not matched to a gene: 16. There are 18 residues in the CDR3. The CDR3 loop is CSAIRLRTSGGAGNEQFF. DNA of the CDR3: TGCAGTGCCATTCGCCTAAGGACTAGCGGGGGGGCTGGTAATGAGCAGTTCTTC.